This T cell receptor beta chain was sequenced for a study of PD-L1 blockade in urothelial cancer (dated by TCRdb to 2016 to 2017). With regard to the full study: All patients started therapy at some point between 2014 and 2016 and received atezolizumab 1,200 mg intravenously every 3 weeks. Eight to ten patients achieved durable clinical benefit and 20 did not. Patients had an ECOG performance status of 0 or 1 and had received between 0 and 3 prior chemotherapy regimens. Blood samples were analyzed at two time points: 3 weeks after treatment start (second dose) and 6 weeks after treatment start. Progression-free survival longer than 6 months counted as durable clinical benefit, and TCR features were additionally tested against both progression-free and overall survival. Somatic, immune and clinical correlates of response to PD-L1 blockade with atezolizumab in urothelial cancer were the focus of an exploratory multi-omic analysis. Blood samples gave median yields of approximately 130,000 T cells and over 80,000 unique TCRs, along with a median clonality of 0.080. In the same patients, pretreatment tumors underwent whole exome sequencing and RNA sequencing in addition to TCR sequencing. Pretreatment blood TCR-seq was available for around 29 patients, at least one posttreatment blood collection was obtained for 25 or so patients, and tumor TCR-seq was available for 25 or so patients. Twenty-five of 29 patients were identified as males with urothelial cancer of bladder origin, and a prior smoking history was reported by 18 of 29 patients. Pretreatment tumor samples, along with matched peripheral blood serially collected before and after atezolizumab treatment, were subjected to TCR sequencing.

From cysteine to phenylalanine, the CDR3 is 13 amino acids long. The only DNA kept is the CDR3, 39 bases in frame from the first base. Relative to germline, V is 5 bases shorter and J is 3 bases shorter, with 11 bases between their ends. CDR1 and CDR2 were assigned from the germline V gene as KGHSH and LQKENI. The cohort comprised about 30 patients with locally advanced or metastatic urothelial carcinoma treated at Memorial Sloan Kettering on a trial protocol. Peripheral blood mononuclear cells were collected pretreatment and during treatment, at between 1 and 8 total time points per patient. The Qiagen DNeasy Blood extraction kit was used to purify genomic DNA from total PBMCs and tumor samples. PBMCs were collected pretreatment and during treatment, and were isolated and stored as previously described. Broad study findings and their caveats: Patients with durable benefit showed greater expansion of tumor-associated TCR clones in peripheral blood 3 weeks after starting treatment (n of about 20, p = 0.022). Improved progression-free and overall survival was associated with having pretreatment peripheral blood TCR clonality below the median. Because the sample size was small (n ≈ 30) and many exploratory analyses were performed, the results are intended to be hypothesis-generating.

Each PCR received spiked-in synthetic TCR analog templates so that absolute template abundance could be estimated from read counts. The immunoSEQ assay was used to amplify TCRbeta CDR3 regions from genomic DNA with bias-controlled V and J gene primers. Rearranged TCRbeta segments were sequenced at approximately 20X coverage. In the original analysis: Clustering was used to correct sequencing errors, and CDR3s were annotated against IMGT to assign V, D and J genes. Only productive TCRbeta rearrangements were used in downstream analyses, excluding out-of-frame or stop-codon sequences. Clonality was calculated as one minus the Shannon entropy normalized by the log of the number of unique productive sequences. Fisher's exact test with Benjamini-Hochberg correction, at a threshold of adjusted p below 0.01, was used to find clones that differed between time points or between blood and tumor. This is the immuneACCESS table as TCRdb keeps it, with only in-frame sequences that have V and J called. A part of the clones is gone; compared with another copy, unresolved V genes explain less than half, and the rest is unexplained. The D gene and trimming were derived from the DNA, and the V and J assignments and clone size from that table. The sample table contains under 30,000 clones; only one count was recorded for about 90% of them. The ten largest clones capture about 3.4% of the sample.

Concerning this clone: Its antigen is currently not known. No base quality information exists; no much larger clone differs at one position.

This receptor was obtained from a man over 45 with urothelial cancer. The input for sequencing was PBMCs, taken around atezolizumab (anti-PD-L1) treatment. Recombination linked TRBV18 to TRBJ2-7; the D segment could be TRBD2, given 5 matching bases. In nucleotides, the sequence is TGTGCCAGCTCAAACCCTAGCAGCTACGAGCAGTACTTC. It translates to CASSNPSSYEQYF.